The clone carrying this TCR beta chain occurred many times. CDR3 length: 15 residues. Trimming took 5 bases from V and 8 from J; bases not matched to a gene: 8. Germline-derived CDR1 and CDR2 are SGHTA and FQGNSA. These data are taken from a study of human T cells and chemical hapten exposure. TCRdb reanalysed the RACE reads using MiXCR and keeps one entry per CDR3 protein. The sample yields about 40,000 distinct CDR3 sequences, approximately 3.4% seen once. The time point was: patch test 2, 6 weeks after DPC sensitization. This sample's treatment: therapeutic diphenylcyclopropenone sensitization with weekly scalp DPC.

The chain links TRBV7-2 to TRBJ2-1, with 11 bases lining up with TRBD2. This clonotype originated in a man between 35 and 55 years old with alopecia areata. Some clones in this sample may be carry-over from other donors' samples. The sample consisted of whole blood, taken in connection with sensitization to the hapten diphenylcyclopropenone (DPC). In nucleotides, the CDR3 is TGTGCCAGCAGCCGAACTAGCGGGAGTTTTGATGAGCAGTTCTTC. Translation gives CASSRTSGSFDEQFF.